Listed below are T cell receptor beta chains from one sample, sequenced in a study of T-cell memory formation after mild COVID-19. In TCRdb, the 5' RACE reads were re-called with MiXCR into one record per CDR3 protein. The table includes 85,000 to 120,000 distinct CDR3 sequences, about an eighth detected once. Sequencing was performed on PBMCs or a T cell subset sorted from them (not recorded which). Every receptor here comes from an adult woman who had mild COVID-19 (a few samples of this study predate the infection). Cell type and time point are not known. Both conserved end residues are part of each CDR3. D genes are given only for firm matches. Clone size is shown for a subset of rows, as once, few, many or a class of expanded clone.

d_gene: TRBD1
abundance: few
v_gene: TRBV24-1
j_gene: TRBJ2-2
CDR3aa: CATMGQENTGELFF
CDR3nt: TGTGCCACTATGGGACAGGAAAACACCGGGGAGCTGTTTTTT

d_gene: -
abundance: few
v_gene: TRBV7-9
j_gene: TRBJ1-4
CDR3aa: CASSPSPATNEKLFF
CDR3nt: TGTGCCAGCAGCCCTTCGCCGGCAACTAATGAAAAACTGTTTTTT

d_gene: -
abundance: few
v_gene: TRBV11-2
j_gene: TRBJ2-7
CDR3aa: CASSPSSTGGMGGQYF
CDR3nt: TGTGCCAGCAGCCCTAGTTCTACCGGCGGGATGGGCGGGCAGTACTTC

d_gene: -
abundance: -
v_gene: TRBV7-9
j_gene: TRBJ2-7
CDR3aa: CASSSALGPGFYEQYF
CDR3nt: TGTGCCAGCAGCTCAGCCCTGGGTCCCGGGTTTTACGAGCAGTACTTC

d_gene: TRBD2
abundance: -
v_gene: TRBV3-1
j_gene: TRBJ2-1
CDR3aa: CASSHVRGGHNEQFF
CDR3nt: TGTGCCAGCAGCCACGTACGGGGGGGACACAATGAGCAGTTCTTC

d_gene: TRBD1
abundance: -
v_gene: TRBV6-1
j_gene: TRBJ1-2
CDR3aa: CASSQRQGMDNYGYTF
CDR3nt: TGTGCCAGCAGCCAACGACAGGGTATGGATAACTATGGCTACACCTTC

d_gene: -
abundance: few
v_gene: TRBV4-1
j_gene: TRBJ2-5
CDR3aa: CASSQPEETQYF
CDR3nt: TGCGCCAGCAGCCAACCTGAAGAGACCCAGTACTTC

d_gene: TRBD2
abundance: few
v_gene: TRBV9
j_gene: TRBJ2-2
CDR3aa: CASSATGTSGTGELFF
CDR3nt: TGTGCCAGCAGCGCGACCGGGACTAGCGGCACCGGGGAGCTGTTTTTT

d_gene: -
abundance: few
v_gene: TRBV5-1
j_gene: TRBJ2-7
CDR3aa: CASSRRVGYHEQYF
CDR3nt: TGCGCCAGCAGTCGGCGAGTGGGGTACCACGAGCAGTACTTC

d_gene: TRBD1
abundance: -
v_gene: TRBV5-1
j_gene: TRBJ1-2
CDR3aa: CASSPGTGGAEFYGYTF
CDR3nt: TGCGCCAGCAGCCCGGGGACAGGGGGCGCAGAGTTCTATGGCTACACCTTC

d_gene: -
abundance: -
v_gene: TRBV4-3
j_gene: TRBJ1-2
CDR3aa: CASSQDTRGGYGYTF
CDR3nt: TGCGCCAGCAGCCAAGATACCCGAGGGGGCTATGGCTACACCTTC

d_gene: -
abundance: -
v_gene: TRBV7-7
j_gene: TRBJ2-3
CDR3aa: CASSKHSTDTQYF
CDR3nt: TGTGCTAGCAGCAAACATAGCACAGATACGCAGTATTTT

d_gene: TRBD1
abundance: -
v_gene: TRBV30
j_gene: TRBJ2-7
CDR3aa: CAWSVRDRTYEQYF
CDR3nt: TGTGCCTGGAGTGTACGGGACAGAACCTACGAGCAGTACTTC

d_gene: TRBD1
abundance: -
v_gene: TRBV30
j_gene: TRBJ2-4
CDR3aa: CASTGKGNIQYF
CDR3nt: TGTGCCTCGACAGGGAAGGGAAACATTCAGTACTTC

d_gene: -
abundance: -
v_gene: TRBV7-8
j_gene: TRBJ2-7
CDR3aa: CASSLALDSYEQYF
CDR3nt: TGTGCCAGCAGCTTAGCCCTGGATTCCTACGAGCAGTACTTC

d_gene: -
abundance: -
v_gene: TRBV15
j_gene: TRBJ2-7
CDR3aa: CATSMPQAGESSYEQYF
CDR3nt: TGTGCCACCAGCATGCCCCAGGCAGGGGAAAGCTCCTACGAGCAGTACTTC

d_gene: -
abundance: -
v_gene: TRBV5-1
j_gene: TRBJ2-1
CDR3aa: CASSPDQVRPHEQFF
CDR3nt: TGCGCCAGCAGCCCAGACCAAGTTCGGCCCCATGAGCAGTTCTTC

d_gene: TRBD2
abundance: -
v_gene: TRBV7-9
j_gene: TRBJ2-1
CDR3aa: CASSLQASGVWNEQFF
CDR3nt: TGTGCCAGCAGCTTACAGGCTAGCGGGGTATGGAATGAGCAGTTCTTC

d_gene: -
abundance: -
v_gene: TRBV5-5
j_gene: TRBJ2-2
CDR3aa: CASDQTGLSGELFF
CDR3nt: TGTGCCAGCGATCAAACCGGTTTGTCCGGGGAGCTGTTTTTT

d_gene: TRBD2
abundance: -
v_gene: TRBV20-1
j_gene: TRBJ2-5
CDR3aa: CSARIPGLKLETQYF
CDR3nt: TGCAGTGCTAGAATACCGGGACTAAAACTAGAGACCCAGTACTTC

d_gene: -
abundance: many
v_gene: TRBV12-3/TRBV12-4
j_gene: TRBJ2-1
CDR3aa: CASSFRLRGEQFF
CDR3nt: TGTGCCAGCAGTTTCCGATTACGGGGTGAGCAGTTCTTC

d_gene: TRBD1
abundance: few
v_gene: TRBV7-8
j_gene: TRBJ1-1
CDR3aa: CASSLKSWTYGTANTEAFF
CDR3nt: TGTGCCAGCAGCTTAAAATCTTGGACCTACGGGACAGCAAACACTGAAGCTTTCTTT

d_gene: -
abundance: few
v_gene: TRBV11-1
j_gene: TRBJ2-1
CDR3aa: CASSARRDDNEQFF
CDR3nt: TGTGCCAGCAGCGCCCGGCGGGACGACAATGAGCAGTTCTTC

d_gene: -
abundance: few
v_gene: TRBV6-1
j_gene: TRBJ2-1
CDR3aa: CASSEGRRSYNEQFF
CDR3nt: TGTGCCAGCAGTGAGGGGAGGCGCTCCTACAATGAGCAGTTCTTC

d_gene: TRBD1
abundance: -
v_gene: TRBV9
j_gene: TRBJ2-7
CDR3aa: CASSVNPQKDRGPTYEQYF
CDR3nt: TGTGCCAGCAGCGTAAATCCTCAAAAGGACAGGGGGCCTACCTACGAGCAGTACTTC

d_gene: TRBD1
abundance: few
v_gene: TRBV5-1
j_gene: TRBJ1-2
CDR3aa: CASSLRATGIRSYTF
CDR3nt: TGCGCCAGCAGCTTGCGTGCGACAGGGATTAGGAGCTACACCTTC

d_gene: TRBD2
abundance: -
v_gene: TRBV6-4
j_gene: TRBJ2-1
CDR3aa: CASSDFGTSGRDEQFF
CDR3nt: TGTGCCAGCAGTGACTTTGGGACTAGCGGGAGGGATGAGCAGTTCTTC

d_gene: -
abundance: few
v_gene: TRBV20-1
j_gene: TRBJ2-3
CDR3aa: CSARVAAGVKWDTQYF
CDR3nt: TGCAGTGCTAGGGTGGCAGCAGGCGTTAAGTGGGATACGCAGTATTTT

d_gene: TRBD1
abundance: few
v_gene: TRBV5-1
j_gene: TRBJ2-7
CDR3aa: CASSLGPGQAYEQYF
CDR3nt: TGCGCCAGCAGCTTGGGACCGGGACAGGCCTACGAGCAGTACTTC

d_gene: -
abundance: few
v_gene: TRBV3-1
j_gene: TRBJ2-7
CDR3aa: CASSQDRAIAYEQYF
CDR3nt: TGTGCCAGCAGCCAAGATCGGGCTATTGCCTACGAGCAGTACTTC

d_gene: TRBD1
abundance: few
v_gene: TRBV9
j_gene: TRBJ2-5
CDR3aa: CASSVGQGGGETQYF
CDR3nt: TGTGCCAGCAGCGTTGGACAGGGAGGCGGAGAGACCCAGTACTTC

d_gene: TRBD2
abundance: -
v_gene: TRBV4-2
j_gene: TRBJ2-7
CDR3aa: CASSQDLAGASYEQYF
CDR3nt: TGTGCCAGCAGCCAAGATCTAGCGGGGGCCTCCTACGAGCAGTACTTC

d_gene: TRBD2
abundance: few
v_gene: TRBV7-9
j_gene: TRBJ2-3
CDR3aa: CASSSNSGRETDTQYF
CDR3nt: TGTGCCAGCAGCTCGAATAGCGGGAGAGAAACAGATACGCAGTATTTT

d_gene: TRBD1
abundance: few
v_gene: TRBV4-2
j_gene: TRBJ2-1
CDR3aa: CASSQEGGPYNEQFF
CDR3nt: TGTGCCAGCAGCCAAGAAGGGGGCCCGTACAATGAGCAGTTCTTC